This T cell receptor beta chain is drawn from a study of cytomegalovirus exposure and HLA in healthy donors (dated by TCRdb to about 2017). Regarding the research as a whole: An earlier analysis of approximately 550 of the donors reported approximately 300 Gb of sequence data and 117 million unique TCR beta sequences from about 200 million T cells. Among 350 to 400 genotyped donors of the cohort, an average of roughly 240,000 unique TCR beta nucleotide sequences were sequenced per donor, around 18% of them non-productive. The study aimed to test whether cataloging public T cell receptors could reveal signatures of past pathogen exposure. In a later genetic analysis, genome-wide SNP genotypes for about 65% of the roughly 700 donors were used, and that subset was treated as a discovery cohort. Every discovery cohort repertoire had been produced on one sequencing platform. Several DR-DQ haplotypes were handled as single units for association and clustering because linkage in the cohort was strong. The T cell repertoires of several hundred subjects were profiled by immunosequencing and related to cytomegalovirus serostatus. An earlier analysis of roughly 580 of the donors used high-throughput TCR beta sequencing to judge whether each TCR beta V gene segment behaved as functional or pseudogenic. Typing coverage varied by locus: roughly 620-640 donors for A, B, C, DRB1 and DQB1; 522 for DQA1; approximately 570 for DPA1; roughly 470 for DPB1. HLA typing covered class I and class II loci at four-digit resolution. Roughly 300 gigabases of sequencing data and approximately 85 million unique TCR sequences were included in an early release covering 500 to 750 HLA-typed donors. Of the approximately 400 genotyped donors, around 81% fell in the genetic ancestry cluster associated with self-reported Caucasian donors. In the later analysis, no new phenotypic data were used to find candidate immune exposures; instead, reliance was placed on TCR beta sequences and their occurrence across donors. High-throughput TCR immunosequencing, statistical association of individual TCRs with disease status, and machine learning were combined to predict cytomegalovirus infection status. A separate validation cohort of 100 to 150 different subjects was used in addition to the roughly 670-subject first cohort. A later analysis re-examined previously published TCR beta repertoires from about 670 donors and added high-resolution HLA genotyping to investigate patterns of TCR occurrence. Alongside the repertoire data, information on donor age, sex, ethnicity and CMV serostatus was compiled.

The cysteine opens and the phenylalanine closes a CDR3 of 13 amino acids. Of the read, only the CDR3 DNA is kept; its 39 bases are in frame from base 1. The germline ends are 12 bases apart after V is trimmed by 7 bases and J by 3 bases. The CDR1 and CDR2 encoded by the germline V gene (reference sequence) are MNHNY and SVGAGI. Broader findings and caveats from the paper: In a later analysis, the rate of TCR association differed among HLA loci, with DRB1 alleles having the most associated TCRs and HLA-C alleles having the fewest. Most TCR sequences were observed very rarely across donors, whereas some public TCRs were present in many individuals. The only immune exposure information available for the cohort was CMV serostatus. V-gene and J-gene trimming of TCR beta chains was associated with a missense DCLRE1C variant in a later genetic analysis, and the association was replicated in an independent cohort. Because HLA typing was unavailable for some donors at each locus, only the typed subset was used in association tests. In a later analysis, HLA-associated TCR beta chains showed more clonal expansion and lower generation probabilities than non-associated chains that were equally common. Strong co-occurrence of HLA alleles, especially DR and DQ, made assigning TCR associations to individual alleles difficult. A cluster of highly shared sequence variants was judged likely to be a technical artifact of the sequencing pipeline. At a false discovery rate of 0.05, a later analysis linked approximately 18,000 TCR beta sequences to specific HLA alleles. Three of the identified cytomegalovirus-associated TCR beta chains were confirmed in vitro to be specific for cytomegalovirus antigens. In a later analysis, most CMV-associated TCR beta chains were found to appear HLA-restricted, with HLA associations seemingly driven largely by CMV exposure. In both the original and validation cohorts, the classifier was reported to diagnose cytomegalovirus status with high specificity and sensitivity. The earlier analysis of some 540 of the donors excluded some 15 rarely observed V segments, including chromosome 9 orphons, because counts were too low. In a later analysis, several top co-occurrence clusters were reported to appear linked to parvovirus B19, influenza, CMV and Epstein-Barr virus. The 87-base-pair reads could not distinguish some IMGT-functional V segments, including TRBV6-2 and TRBV6-3, so those segments were excluded. An earlier analysis of approximately 540 of the donors showed that most TCR beta V segments appeared in productive rearrangements either about 87% or about 30% of the time, which broadly matched IMGT annotations. A further reported finding was that TCR beta sequences accurately predicted the HLA-A and HLA-B alleles for most subjects in the first cohort. The authors suggested that the approach could potentially be extended to other disease states and immunological phenotypes. The presence/absence analyses assumed that sequencing depth was roughly uniform across donors, and that assumption may not be true. In the study, 150 to 200 TCR beta chains were listed as associated with cytomegalovirus. Linkage disequilibrium might explain the correlated functional status among segregating V segments, but an unknown experimental factor could not be ruled out. In this cohort, only TCR beta chains were sequenced, and detectable features were limited by the absence of alpha or paired-chain data. A later genetic analysis reported fewer N-insertions in productive TCRs among donors in an Asian-associated ancestry cluster than the roughly 700-donor mean.

Note on this clone: Its antigen is unknown. No base quality information exists; no much larger clone differs at one position.

In total, roughly 670 healthy bone marrow donors made up the cohort. All cohort members were sampled while nominally healthy, although unrecorded immune exposures were likely present. The donor was CMV seronegative and belonged to the group of several hundred seronegative cohort members. Every donor gave a peripheral blood sample, and the peripheral blood mononuclear cells from that sample were used for TCR beta sequencing. Genomic DNA extraction from the blood cell samples was performed with the Qiagen DNeasy Blood Extraction Kit. The protocol used for the library was the immunoSEQ multiplex PCR assay. The multiplex PCR relied on a mix of 60 forward primers for TCR Vbeta segments and 13 reverse primers for TCR Jbeta segments. A multiplex PCR assay on genomic DNA amplified the CDR3 region of rearranged TCR beta genes. The Illumina HiSeq System was used to sequence the amplified TCR beta libraries as 87-base-pair reads. Per the authors' processing: A later analysis tallied around 87 million unique TCR beta chains across the 550 to 850 repertoires, and about 10 million of those chains were shared by two or more donors. To remove PCR and sequencing errors, raw reads were error-corrected and collapsed into unique sequences using a nearest-neighbor algorithm that merged closely related sequences. CDR3 sequences were aligned to IMGT reference sequences to assign V, D and J gene segments. For a sequence to be retained, at least a six-nucleotide match to both a V gene segment and a J gene segment was required. Rearrangements were classified as productive when the CDR3 lacked stop codons and remained in frame with V and J, and all other rearrangements were classified as non-productive. Following IMGT convention, CDR3 was defined as the stretch from the second conserved V-encoded cysteine up to the conserved J-encoded phenylalanine. In an earlier analysis of approximately 590 of the donors, sequences lacking an unambiguous match to a single V gene segment were excluded. In an earlier analysis of roughly 500 of the donors, V segments were called functional above 56.7% productive rearrangements and were called segregating when the between-donor standard deviation exceeded 5%. A statistical classification framework was developed to diagnose cytomegalovirus status using the catalog of TCR beta chain sequences. V and J gene assignment, in a later analysis, came from comparing TCR nucleotide sequences with IMGT/GENE-DB human TR gene sequences. In a later analysis, CDR3 sequences and most-parsimonious VDJ recombination scenarios were assigned using the TCRdist pipeline. In a later analysis, each TCR beta chain was defined by its CDR3 amino acid sequence together with its V-gene family, and reads lacking a unique V-gene family were excluded. A later analysis removed 550 to 700 highly shared, low-generation-probability nucleotide sequences to deal with suspected cross-contamination and a sequencing artifact. For each public chain, a later analysis derived a clonal expansion index from normalized ranks of inferred template counts within each repertoire. In a later analysis, generation probabilities were computed with a VDJ recombination model fitted to out-of-frame rearrangements, and the resulting probabilities were checked against IGoR. Hypergeometric tests were used in a later analysis to score TCR-TCR, TCR-HLA and TCR-CMV co-occurrence, with a repertoire-size bias correction applied to the TCR pairs. In a later analysis, false discovery rates were estimated by permuting HLA or CMV assignments 20 times. In a later analysis, co-occurring TCRs were grouped using DBSCAN, and TCRdist sequence similarity was added for clustering within HLA-allele-positive subsets. For co-occurrence clustering, repertoires with fewer than 30,000 or more than 120,000 public chains were excluded, along with about five repertoires with anomalous nucleotide sharing. Drawn from immuneACCESS, this table holds only the in-frame rearrangements with V and J called that TCRdb kept. Clones are partly lost; checked studies trace under half to an unresolved V gene and leave the rest unexplained. Clone size and the V and J calls come from that table; the DNA yielded D and trimming. The sample table records some 190,000 clones; roughly 84% of these occur just once. The ten largest clones take up approximately 1.2% of the sample.

This sequence originates from a boy younger than 10 in good health and CMV-seronegative. This chain is built from TRBV6-6 and TRBJ1-2; the D gene cannot be named for sure. Sequenced material: PBMCs. The CDR3 region reads CASTDDDYYGYTF. The bases are TGTGCCAGCACCGACGATGACTACTATGGCTACACCTTC.